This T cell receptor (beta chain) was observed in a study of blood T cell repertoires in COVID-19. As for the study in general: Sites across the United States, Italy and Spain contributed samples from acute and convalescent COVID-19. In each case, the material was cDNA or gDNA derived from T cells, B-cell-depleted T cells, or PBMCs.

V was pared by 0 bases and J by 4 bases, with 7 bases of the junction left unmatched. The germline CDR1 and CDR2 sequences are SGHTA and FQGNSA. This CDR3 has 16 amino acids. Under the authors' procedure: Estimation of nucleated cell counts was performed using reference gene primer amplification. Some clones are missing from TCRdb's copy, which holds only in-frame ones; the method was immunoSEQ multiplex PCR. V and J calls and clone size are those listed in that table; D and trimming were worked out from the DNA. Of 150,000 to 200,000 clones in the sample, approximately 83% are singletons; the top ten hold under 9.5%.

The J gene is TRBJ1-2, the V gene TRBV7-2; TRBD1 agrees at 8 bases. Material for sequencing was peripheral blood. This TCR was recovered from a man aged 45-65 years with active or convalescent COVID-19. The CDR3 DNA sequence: TGTGCCAGCAGCTTAGCTATCCAGGGGGCGGGCTATGGCTACACCTTC. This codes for CASSLAIQGAGYGYTF.